Listed below are T cell receptor beta chains from one sample, sequenced in a study of beta chain features in type 1 diabetes. Assay used: immunoSEQ multiplex PCR; TCRdb lists only in-frame clones, some missing. The sample lists over 350,000 clones, about 14% occurring once. The sequenced material came from naive CD4+ T cells from blood. Source of these receptors: a young woman in good health. The CDR3 runs from the conserved cysteine through the conserved F or W. Each record gives: J gene, V gene, clone size, D gene, CDR3 protein, CDR3 DNA. D genes are given only for firm matches. Some rows have no size entry. The others give once, few or many, or a class for an expanded clone.

J: TRBJ2-1
V: TRBV18
size: NA
D: NA
CDR3: CASSPPSGDYNEQFF
DNA: TGTGCCAGCTCACCACCGTCCGGTGATTACAATGAGCAGTTCTTC

J: TRBJ2-7
V: TRBV20-1
size: few
D: NA
CDR3: CSATGHYEQYF
DNA: TGCAGTGCTACTGGGCACTACGAGCAGTACTTC

J: TRBJ1-5
V: TRBV2
size: NA
D: NA
CDR3: CASSADRSNQPQHF
DNA: TGTGCCAGCAGCGCCGACAGGAGCAATCAGCCCCAGCATTTT

J: TRBJ1-2
V: TRBV5-6
size: few
D: NA
CDR3: CASSLYHSYGYTF
DNA: TGTGCCAGCAGCTTGTACCACAGCTATGGCTACACCTTC

J: TRBJ2-3
V: TRBV7-9
size: few
D: NA
CDR3: CASSLKGSDTQYF
DNA: TGTGCCAGCAGCTTAAAGGGGTCAGATACGCAGTATTTT

J: TRBJ1-1
V: TRBV2
size: few
D: NA
CDR3: CASSAQGVNTEAFF
DNA: TGTGCCAGCAGTGCACAGGGTGTGAACACTGAAGCTTTCTTT

J: TRBJ2-6
V: TRBV27
size: NA
D: TRBD1
CDR3: CASRTGWAGANVLTF
DNA: TGTGCCAGCAGGACAGGGTGGGCTGGGGCCAACGTCCTGACTTTC

J: TRBJ1-5
V: TRBV21-1
size: few
D: NA
CDR3: CASSRGEDIPQHF
DNA: TGTGCCAGCAGCAGAGGGGAGGACATTCCCCAGCATTTT

J: TRBJ2-7
V: TRBV21-1
size: few
D: NA
CDR3: CASSGLWTGRAEQYF
DNA: TGTGCCAGCAGCGGCCTGTGGACAGGGAGGGCCGAGCAGTACTTC

J: TRBJ2-7
V: TRBV5-6
size: NA
D: TRBD1
CDR3: CASSFPGQGLPVLYF
DNA: TGTGCCAGCAGCTTCCCGGGACAGGGGTTACCAGTACTGTACTTC

J: TRBJ2-6
V: TRBV5-1
size: once
D: NA
CDR3: CASSLESVPGANVLTF
DNA: TGCGCCAGCAGCTTGGAGTCGGTTCCCGGGGCCAACGTCCTGACTTTC

J: TRBJ2-7
V: TRBV5-1
size: NA
D: NA
CDR3: CASSLDTGNYEQYF
DNA: TGCGCCAGCAGCTTGGATACGGGGAACTACGAGCAGTACTTC

J: TRBJ2-1
V: TRBV19
size: NA
D: TRBD2
CDR3: CASRGGGKYNEQFF
DNA: TGTGCCAGTAGGGGCGGGGGGAAATACAATGAGCAGTTCTTC

J: TRBJ2-1
V: TRBV30
size: NA
D: NA
CDR3: CAWSVYQVEQFF
DNA: TGTGCCTGGAGTGTATATCAGGTTGAGCAGTTCTTC

J: TRBJ1-2
V: TRBV2
size: few
D: NA
CDR3: CASSGRARGSRGYTF
DNA: TGTGCCAGCAGTGGCCGTGCAAGGGGTTCGCGTGGCTACACCTTC

J: TRBJ2-3
V: TRBV6-6
size: few
D: TRBD1
CDR3: CASRNTGGADTQYF
DNA: TGTGCCAGCAGGAACACAGGGGGCGCAGATACGCAGTATTTT

J: TRBJ2-5
V: TRBV7-3
size: NA
D: TRBD1
CDR3: CASSLDNRGLPETQYF
DNA: TGTGCCAGCAGCTTAGATAACAGGGGGTTACCGGAGACCCAGTACTTC

J: TRBJ2-1
V: TRBV4-1
size: NA
D: TRBD2
CDR3: CASSQDSRTRAYNEQFF
DNA: TGCGCCAGCAGCCAAGATAGTAGGACTAGGGCCTACAATGAGCAGTTCTTC

J: TRBJ2-5
V: TRBV27
size: once
D: NA
CDR3: CASSSRGKLTQYF
DNA: TGTGCCAGCAGTTCCCGGGGTAAACTGACCCAGTACTTC

J: TRBJ2-5
V: TRBV6-1
size: few
D: TRBD2
CDR3: CASSEVRTSGLETQYF
DNA: TGTGCCAGCAGTGAAGTTCGGACTAGCGGGTTAGAGACCCAGTACTTC

J: TRBJ2-5
V: TRBV7-2
size: few
D: TRBD2
CDR3: CASSSGLETYQETQYF
DNA: TGTGCCAGCAGCTCTGGACTAGAGACATACCAAGAGACCCAGTACTTC

J: TRBJ1-2
V: TRBV30
size: NA
D: NA
CDR3: CAWSDGVRYSYTF
DNA: TGTGCCTGGAGTGACGGGGTCAGGTATAGCTACACCTTC

J: TRBJ2-5
V: TRBV29-1
size: NA
D: TRBD2
CDR3: CSVPGLAETQYF
DNA: TGCAGCGTCCCGGGACTAGCAGAGACCCAGTACTTC

J: TRBJ2-2
V: TRBV6-1
size: few
D: NA
CDR3: CASSEAQFSTGELFF
DNA: TGTGCCAGCAGTGAAGCGCAGTTTTCCACCGGGGAGCTGTTTTTT

J: TRBJ2-1
V: TRBV5-1
size: NA
D: TRBD2
CDR3: CASSWGLAGHNEQFF
DNA: TGCGCCAGCAGCTGGGGACTAGCGGGTCACAATGAGCAGTTCTTC

J: TRBJ2-3
V: TRBV28
size: few
D: TRBD2
CDR3: CASSFGGVDTQYF
DNA: TGTGCCAGCAGTTTTGGGGGGGTGGATACGCAGTATTTT

J: TRBJ2-7
V: TRBV7-2
size: NA
D: TRBD2
CDR3: CASSSKRGGEQYF
DNA: TGTGCCAGCAGCTCGAAGCGGGGCGGCGAGCAGTACTTC

J: TRBJ2-7
V: TRBV20-1
size: NA
D: NA
CDR3: CSARGVYEQYF
DNA: TGCAGTGCTAGAGGCGTATACGAGCAGTACTTC

J: TRBJ2-2
V: TRBV6-1
size: NA
D: NA
CDR3: CASSEGAANTGELFF
DNA: TGTGCCAGCAGTGAAGGGGCAGCCAACACCGGGGAGCTGTTTTTT

J: TRBJ2-7
V: TRBV6-5
size: NA
D: NA
CDR3: CASRSGTIYEQYF
DNA: TGTGCCAGCAGGTCCGGGACAATCTACGAGCAGTACTTC

J: TRBJ2-7
V: TRBV7-3
size: few
D: TRBD1
CDR3: CASSETGGSSYEQYF
DNA: TGTGCCAGCAGCGAGACAGGGGGAAGCTCCTACGAGCAGTACTTC

J: TRBJ1-4
V: TRBV25-1
size: NA
D: NA
CDR3: CASSEGAGIGEKLFF
DNA: TGTGCCAGCAGTGAAGGGGCAGGGATAGGTGAAAAACTGTTTTTT

J: TRBJ2-7
V: TRBV7-2
size: few
D: TRBD2
CDR3: CASSRGLANEQYF
DNA: TGTGCCAGCAGCCGGGGACTAGCAAACGAGCAGTACTTC

J: TRBJ2-5
V: TRBV30
size: NA
D: NA
CDR3: CAWTGTRDLRTQYF
DNA: TGTGCCTGGACCGGGACTCGGGACCTGCGGACCCAGTACTTC

J: TRBJ2-2
V: TRBV27
size: NA
D: NA
CDR3: CASREEGRGLGTGELFF
DNA: TGTGCCAGCAGGGAGGAGGGAAGGGGATTGGGGACCGGGGAGCTGTTTTTT

J: TRBJ2-3
V: TRBV15
size: NA
D: NA
CDR3: CATSIMTPHTQYF
DNA: TGTGCCACCAGCATCATGACACCACATACGCAGTATTTT

J: TRBJ2-2
V: TRBV7-3
size: few
D: TRBD2
CDR3: CASSRTSGRGELFF
DNA: TGTGCCAGCAGCCGGACTAGCGGGAGAGGGGAGCTGTTTTTT

J: TRBJ1-2
V: TRBV29-1
size: few
D: NA
CDR3: CSVGQLGYTF
DNA: TGCAGCGTTGGACAGCTTGGCTACACCTTC

J: TRBJ2-7
V: TRBV7-9
size: NA
D: NA
CDR3: CASKSADEQYF
DNA: TGTGCCAGCAAGTCGGCGGACGAGCAGTACTTC

J: TRBJ2-4
V: TRBV5-6
size: few
D: TRBD1
CDR3: CASSSRQGHSKNIQYF
DNA: TGTGCCAGCAGCTCCCGACAGGGCCATTCCAAAAACATTCAGTACTTC